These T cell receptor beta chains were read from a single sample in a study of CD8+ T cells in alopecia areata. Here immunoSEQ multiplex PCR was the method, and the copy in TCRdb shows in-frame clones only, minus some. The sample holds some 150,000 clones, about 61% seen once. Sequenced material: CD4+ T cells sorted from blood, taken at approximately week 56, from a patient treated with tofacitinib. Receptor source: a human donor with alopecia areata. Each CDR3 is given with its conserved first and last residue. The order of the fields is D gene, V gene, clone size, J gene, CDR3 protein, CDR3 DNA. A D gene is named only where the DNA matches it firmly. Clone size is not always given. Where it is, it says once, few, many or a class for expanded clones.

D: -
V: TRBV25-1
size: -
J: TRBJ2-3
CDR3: CASSEPRYGEDTQYF
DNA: TGTGCCAGCAGTGAACCGAGATATGGGGAAGATACGCAGTATTTT

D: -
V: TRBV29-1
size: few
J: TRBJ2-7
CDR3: CSVAGQYEQYF
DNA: TGCAGCGTTGCAGGACAGTACGAGCAGTACTTC

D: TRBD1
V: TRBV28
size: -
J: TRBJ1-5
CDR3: CASSLWFGTGASSNQPQHF
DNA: TGTGCCAGCAGTTTATGGTTCGGGACAGGGGCCTCTAGCAATCAGCCCCAGCATTTT

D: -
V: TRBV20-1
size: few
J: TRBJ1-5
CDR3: CSAGINQPQHF
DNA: TGCAGTGCTGGAATAAATCAGCCCCAGCATTTT

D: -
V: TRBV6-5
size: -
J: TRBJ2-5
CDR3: CASSGSLGRETQYF
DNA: TGTGCCAGCAGTGGGTCACTAGGTCGGGAGACCCAGTACTTC

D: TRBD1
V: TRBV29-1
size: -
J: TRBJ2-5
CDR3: CSVGGAGGRETQYF
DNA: TGCAGCGTTGGTGGGGCAGGGGGCAGGGAGACCCAGTACTTC

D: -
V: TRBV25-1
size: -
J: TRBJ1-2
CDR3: CASSESPERGYTF
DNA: TGTGCCAGCAGTGAATCGCCCGAACGTGGCTACACCTTC

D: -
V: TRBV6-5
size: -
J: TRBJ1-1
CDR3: CASSGRRGVEAFF
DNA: TGTGCCAGCAGCGGACGGCGAGGGGTTGAAGCTTTCTTT

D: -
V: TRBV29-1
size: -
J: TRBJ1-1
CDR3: CSVTGRMNTEAFF
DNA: TGCAGCGTAACGGGACGGATGAACACTGAAGCTTTCTTT

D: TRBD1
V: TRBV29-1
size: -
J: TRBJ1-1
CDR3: CSVQFRQGNPEAFF
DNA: TGCAGCGTTCAGTTCAGACAGGGGAATCCTGAAGCTTTCTTT

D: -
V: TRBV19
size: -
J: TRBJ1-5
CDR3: CASSMWSGPNQPQHF
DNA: TGTGCCAGTAGTATGTGGTCGGGTCCGAATCAGCCCCAGCATTTT

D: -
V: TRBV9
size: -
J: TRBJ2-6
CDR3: CASSVAGSGANVLTF
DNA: TGTGCCAGCAGCGTAGCCGGTTCTGGGGCCAACGTCCTGACTTTC

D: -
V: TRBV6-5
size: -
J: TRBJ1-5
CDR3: CASSYRLSQHF
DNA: TGTGCCAGCAGTTACCGGTTGTCCCAGCATTTT

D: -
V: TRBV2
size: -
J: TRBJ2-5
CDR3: CASSGRDGETQYF
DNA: TGTGCCAGCAGTGGCAGGGATGGGGAGACCCAGTACTTC

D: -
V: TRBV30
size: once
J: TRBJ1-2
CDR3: CAWRPRPWGDYGYTF
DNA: TGTGCCTGGAGGCCCCGGCCGTGGGGGGACTATGGCTACACCTTC

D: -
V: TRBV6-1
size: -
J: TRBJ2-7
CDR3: CASSAGLYSYEQYF
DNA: TGTGCCAGCAGTGCCGGACTATATTCCTACGAGCAGTACTTC

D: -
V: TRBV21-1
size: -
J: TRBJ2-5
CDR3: CASSIRLRKGAPYF
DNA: TGTGCCAGCAGCATCCGGCTGAGAAAAGGGGCCCCGTACTTC

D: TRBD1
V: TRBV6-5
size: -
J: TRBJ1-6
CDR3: CASSSTGQKNSPLHF
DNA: TGTGCCAGCAGCTCCACGGGACAGAAGAATTCACCCCTCCACTTT

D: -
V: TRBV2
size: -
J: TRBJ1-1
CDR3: CASGVDRVPEAFF
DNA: TGTGCCAGCGGCGTCGACCGGGTCCCCGAAGCTTTCTTT

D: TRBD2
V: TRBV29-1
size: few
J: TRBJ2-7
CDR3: CSVDSSGTGGYEQYF
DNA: TGCAGCGTTGACTCATCCGGGACGGGAGGCTACGAGCAGTACTTC

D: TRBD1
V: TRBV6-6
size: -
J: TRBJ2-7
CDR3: CASRGPGQGNYEQYF
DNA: TGTGCCAGCAGAGGACCGGGACAGGGCAACTACGAGCAGTACTTC

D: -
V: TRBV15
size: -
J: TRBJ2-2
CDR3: CATSREARLTGELFF
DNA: TGTGCCACCAGCAGAGAAGCTCGATTAACCGGGGAGCTGTTTTTT

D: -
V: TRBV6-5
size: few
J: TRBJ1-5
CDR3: CASSYWGDGNQPQHF
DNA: TGTGCCAGCAGTTACTGGGGGGATGGCAATCAGCCCCAGCATTTT

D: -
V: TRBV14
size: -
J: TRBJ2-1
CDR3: CASSLPGRTTYNEQFF
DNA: TGTGCCAGCAGCCTCCCGGGCAGGACCACCTACAATGAGCAGTTCTTC

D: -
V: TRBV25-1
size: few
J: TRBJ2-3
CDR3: CASSEQLNTQYF
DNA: TGTGCCAGCAGCGAGCAATTAAATACGCAGTATTTT

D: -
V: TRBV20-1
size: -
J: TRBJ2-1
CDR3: CSARAHYEQFF
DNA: TGCAGTGCTAGAGCACATTATGAGCAGTTCTTC

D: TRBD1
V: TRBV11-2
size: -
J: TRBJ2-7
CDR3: CASRRPGQGYEQYF
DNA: TGTGCCAGCAGGCGACCGGGACAGGGGTACGAGCAGTACTTC

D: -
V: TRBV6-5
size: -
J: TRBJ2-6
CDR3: CASSYSIAGANVLTF
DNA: TGTGCCAGCAGTTACTCGATTGCTGGGGCCAACGTCCTGACTTTC

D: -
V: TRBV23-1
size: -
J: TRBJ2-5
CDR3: CASSQTPPQETQYF
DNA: TGCGCCAGCAGTCAAACTCCCCCACAGGAGACCCAGTACTTC

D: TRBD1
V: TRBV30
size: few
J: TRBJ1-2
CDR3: CAWTGTAYGYTF
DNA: TGTGCCTGGACTGGGACAGCCTATGGCTACACCTTC

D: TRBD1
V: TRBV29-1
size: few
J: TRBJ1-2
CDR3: CSVEEQQGARGGYTF
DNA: TGCAGCGTTGAAGAACAACAGGGGGCGAGGGGTGGCTACACCTTC

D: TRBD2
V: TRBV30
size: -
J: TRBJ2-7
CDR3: CAWSREGEQYF
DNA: TGTGCCTGGAGTAGGGAGGGCGAGCAGTACTTC

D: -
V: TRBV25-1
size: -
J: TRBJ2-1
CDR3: CASSEPAGVYNEQFF
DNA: TGTGCCAGCAGTGAACCCGCAGGAGTTTACAATGAGCAGTTCTTC

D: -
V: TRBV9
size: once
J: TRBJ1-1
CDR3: CASSVVGDTEAFF
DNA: TGTGCCAGCAGCGTAGTAGGGGACACTGAAGCTTTCTTT

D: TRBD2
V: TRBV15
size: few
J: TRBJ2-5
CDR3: CATSRDTQRGAPGQYF
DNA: TGTGCCACCAGCAGAGACACCCAGCGGGGGGCCCCCGGCCAGTACTTC

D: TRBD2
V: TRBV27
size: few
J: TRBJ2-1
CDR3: CASSLAGETYNEQFF
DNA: TGTGCCAGCAGTTTAGCGGGGGAGACCTACAATGAGCAGTTCTTC

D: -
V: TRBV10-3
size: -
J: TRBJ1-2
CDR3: CAISAAGVDYGYTF
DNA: TGTGCCATCAGTGCGGCAGGGGTGGACTATGGCTACACCTTC

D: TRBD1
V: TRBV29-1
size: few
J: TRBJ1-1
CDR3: CSVAGQMNTEAFF
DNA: TGCAGCGTGGCGGGACAGATGAACACTGAAGCTTTCTTT

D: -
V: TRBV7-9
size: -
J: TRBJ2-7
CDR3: CASSLVAGPGAWAEQYF
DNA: TGTGCCAGCAGCTTAGTGGCAGGCCCAGGGGCCTGGGCCGAGCAGTACTTC

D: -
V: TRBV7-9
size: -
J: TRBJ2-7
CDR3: CASSPLPGQEYEQYF
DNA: TGTGCCAGCAGCCCCCTACCGGGACAAGAGTACGAGCAGTACTTC

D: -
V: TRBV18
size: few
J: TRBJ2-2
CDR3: CASSPMGHLTGELFF
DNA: TGTGCCAGCTCACCAATGGGACACCTCACCGGGGAGCTGTTTTTT

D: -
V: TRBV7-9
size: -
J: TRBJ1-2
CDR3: CASSSIGDYTF
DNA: TGTGCCAGCAGCTCGATCGGGGACTACACCTTC

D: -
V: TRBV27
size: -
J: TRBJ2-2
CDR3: CASSFYTGELFF
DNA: TGTGCCAGCAGTTTCTACACCGGGGAGCTGTTTTTT

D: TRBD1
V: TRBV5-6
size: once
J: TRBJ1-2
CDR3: CASSSDRGLFYGYTF
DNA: TGTGCCAGCAGCTCCGACAGGGGATTGTTCTATGGCTACACCTTC

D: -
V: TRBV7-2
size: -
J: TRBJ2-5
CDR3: CASSLRLQETQYF
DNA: TGTGCCAGCAGCTTAAGGCTCCAAGAGACCCAGTACTTC

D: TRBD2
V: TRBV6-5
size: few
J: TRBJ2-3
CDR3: CASRNSGGAADTQYF
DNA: TGTGCCAGCAGGAACAGCGGGGGGGCCGCAGATACGCAGTATTTT

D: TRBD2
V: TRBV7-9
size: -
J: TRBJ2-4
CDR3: CASSFGTTRANIQYF
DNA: TGTGCCAGCAGCTTCGGGACTACCAGAGCAAACATTCAGTACTTC